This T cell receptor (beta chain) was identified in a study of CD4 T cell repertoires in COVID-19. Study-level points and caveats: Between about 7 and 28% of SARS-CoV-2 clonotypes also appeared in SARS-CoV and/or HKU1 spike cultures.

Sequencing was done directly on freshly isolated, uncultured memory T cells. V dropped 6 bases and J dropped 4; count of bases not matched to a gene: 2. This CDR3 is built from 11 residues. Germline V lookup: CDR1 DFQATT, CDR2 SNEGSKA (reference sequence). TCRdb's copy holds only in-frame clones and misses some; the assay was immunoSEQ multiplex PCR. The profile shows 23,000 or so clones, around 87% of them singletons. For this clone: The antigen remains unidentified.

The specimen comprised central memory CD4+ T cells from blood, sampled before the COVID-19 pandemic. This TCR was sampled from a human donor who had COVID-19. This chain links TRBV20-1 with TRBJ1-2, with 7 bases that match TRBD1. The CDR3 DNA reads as TGCAGTGCCAGGACAGGCTATGGCTACACCTTC. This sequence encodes CSARTGYGYTF.